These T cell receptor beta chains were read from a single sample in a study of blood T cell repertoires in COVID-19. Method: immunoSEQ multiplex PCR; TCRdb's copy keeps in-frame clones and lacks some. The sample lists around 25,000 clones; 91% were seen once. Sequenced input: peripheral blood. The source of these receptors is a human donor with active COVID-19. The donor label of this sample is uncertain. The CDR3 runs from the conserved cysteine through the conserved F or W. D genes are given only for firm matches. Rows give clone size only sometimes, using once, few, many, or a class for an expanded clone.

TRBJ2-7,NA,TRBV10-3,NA,CAISGGDSSYEQYF,TGTGCCATCAGTGGGGGGGACAGCTCCTACGAGCAGTACTTC
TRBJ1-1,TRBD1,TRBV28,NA,CASSFDRGGSEAFF,TGTGCCAGCAGTTTTGACAGGGGGGGTTCTGAAGCTTTCTTT
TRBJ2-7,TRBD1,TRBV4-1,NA,CASSHRQGAGYEQYF,TGCGCCAGCAGCCACCGACAGGGGGCGGGCTACGAGCAGTACTTC
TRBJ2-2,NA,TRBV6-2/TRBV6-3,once,CASSEEAGGSTGELFF,TGTGCCAGCAGTGAGGAGGCAGGGGGGTCCACCGGGGAGCTGTTTTTT
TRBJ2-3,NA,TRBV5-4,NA,CASSSFTGMGTDTQYF,TGTGCCAGCAGCTCGTTTACAGGAATGGGTACAGATACGCAGTATTTT
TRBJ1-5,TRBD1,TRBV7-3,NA,CASSYTGQGLNQPQHF,TGTGCCAGCAGCTATACGGGACAGGGATTAAATCAGCCCCAGCATTTT
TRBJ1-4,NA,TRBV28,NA,CASSFPDSANEKLFF,TGTGCCAGCAGTTTTCCGGACTCAGCTAATGAAAAACTGTTTTTT
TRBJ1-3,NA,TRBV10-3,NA,CAISAQGNTIYF,TGTGCCATCAGTGCACAGGGAAACACCATATATTTT
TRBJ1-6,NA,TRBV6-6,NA,CASTLETGSPLHF,TGTGCCAGCACCCTCGAAACGGGTTCACCCCTCCACTTT
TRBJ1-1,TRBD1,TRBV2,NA,CAGGQGATEAFF,TGTGCCGGGGGACAGGGGGCCACTGAAGCTTTCTTT
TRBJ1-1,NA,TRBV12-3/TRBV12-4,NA,CASSLARQSEAFF,TGTGCCAGCAGTTTAGCGAGGCAGTCTGAAGCTTTCTTT
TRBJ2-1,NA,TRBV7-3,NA,CASSGYRGGEQFF,TGTGCCAGCAGCGGATACAGGGGGGGTGAGCAGTTCTTC
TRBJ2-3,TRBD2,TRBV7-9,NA,CASSPLGRGGTDTQYF,TGTGCCAGCAGCCCCCTCGGGCGGGGGGGCACAGATACGCAGTATTTT
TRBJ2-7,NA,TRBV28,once,CASSSSSTGNEQYF,TGTGCCAGCAGTTCCTCCTCCACAGGGAACGAGCAGTACTTC
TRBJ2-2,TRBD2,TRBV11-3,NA,CASSKGLAGAGELFF,TGTGCCAGCAGCAAGGGACTAGCGGGAGCTGGGGAGCTGTTTTTT
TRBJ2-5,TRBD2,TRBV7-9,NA,CASSPRTSGEQETQYF,TGTGCCAGCAGCCCCCGGACTAGCGGGGAACAAGAGACCCAGTACTTC
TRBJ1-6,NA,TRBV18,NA,CASSPRGTGSPLHF,TGTGCCAGCTCACCCAGGGGTACGGGGTCACCCCTCCACTTT
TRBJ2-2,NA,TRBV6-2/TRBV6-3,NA,CASSSLLASGELFF,TGTGCCAGCAGTTCCCTCCTAGCGTCCGGGGAGCTGTTTTTT
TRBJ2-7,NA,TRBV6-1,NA,CASSEMTTNSYEQYF,TGTGCCAGCAGTGAAATGACAACAAACTCCTACGAGCAGTACTTC
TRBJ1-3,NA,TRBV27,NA,CASRDLGGNSGNTIYF,TGTGCCAGCAGAGACCTCGGAGGGAACTCTGGAAACACCATATATTTT
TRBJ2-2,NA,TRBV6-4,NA,CASREQGNTGELFF,TGTGCCAGCAGAGAACAGGGGAACACCGGGGAGCTGTTTTTT
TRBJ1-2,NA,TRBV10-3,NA,CAISESPGDSGYTF,TGTGCCATCAGTGAGTCACCCGGGGATAGCGGCTACACCTTC
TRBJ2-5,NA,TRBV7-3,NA,CASSLMGGTGQRAQYF,TGTGCCAGCAGCTTAATGGGAGGGACAGGACAGCGAGCCCAGTACTTC
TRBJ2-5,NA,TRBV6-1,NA,CASSERLETQYF,TGTGCCAGCAGTGAACGTCTAGAGACCCAGTACTTC
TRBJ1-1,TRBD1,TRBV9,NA,CASSAQGHTEAFF,TGTGCCAGCAGCGCACAGGGGCACACTGAAGCTTTCTTT
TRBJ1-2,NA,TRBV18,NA,CASSRTGGYGYTF,TGTGCCAGCTCACGCACAGGAGGGTATGGCTACACCTTC
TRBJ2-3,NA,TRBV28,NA,CASSTTRDTQYF,TGTGCCAGCAGTACCACCAGAGATACGCAGTATTTT
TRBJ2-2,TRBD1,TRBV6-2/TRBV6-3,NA,CASSFDRANTGELFF,TGTGCCAGCAGTTTCGACAGGGCTAACACCGGGGAGCTGTTTTTT
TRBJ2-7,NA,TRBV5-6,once,CASSLARGYEQYF,TGTGCCAGCAGCTTGGCCAGAGGCTACGAGCAGTACTTC
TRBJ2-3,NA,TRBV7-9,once,CASSLAQGRTDTQYF,TGTGCCAGCAGCTTAGCACAGGGTCGCACAGATACGCAGTATTTT
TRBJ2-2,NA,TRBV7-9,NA,CASSYRRGLNTGELFF,TGTGCCAGCAGCTACCGAAGGGGACTGAACACCGGGGAGCTGTTTTTT
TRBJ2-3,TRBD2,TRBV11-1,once,CASSFRLAGGPDTQYF,TGTGCCAGCAGCTTTAGGCTAGCGGGAGGACCAGATACGCAGTATTTT
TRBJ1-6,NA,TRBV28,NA,CASSVREDSPNSPLHF,TGTGCCAGCAGCGTGCGAGAGGACAGTCCTAATTCACCCCTCCACTTT
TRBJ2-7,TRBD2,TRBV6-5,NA,CASTPLAGGEQYF,TGTGCCAGCACCCCCCTAGCGGGGGGGGAGCAGTACTTC
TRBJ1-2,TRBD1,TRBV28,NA,CASSMMTGVNGYTF,TGTGCCAGCAGTATGATGACAGGGGTGAACGGCTACACCTTC
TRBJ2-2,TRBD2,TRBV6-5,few,CASSPGLAGAGELFF,TGTGCCAGCAGCCCGGGACTAGCGGGAGCCGGGGAGCTGTTTTTT
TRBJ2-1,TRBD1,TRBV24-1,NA,CATSDLRTGNEQFF,TGTGCCACCAGTGATTTGCGGACAGGGAATGAGCAGTTCTTC
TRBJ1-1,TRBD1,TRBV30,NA,CAWSGWDRESEAFF,TGTGCCTGGAGTGGGTGGGACAGGGAGTCTGAAGCTTTCTTT
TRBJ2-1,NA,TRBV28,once,CASSLLENEQFF,TGTGCCAGCAGTTTACTGGAGAATGAGCAGTTCTTC
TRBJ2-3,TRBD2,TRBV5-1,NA,CASRPGTSGKDTQYF,TGCGCCAGCAGGCCCGGGACTAGCGGGAAAGATACGCAGTATTTT
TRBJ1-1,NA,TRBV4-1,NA,CASSQDEGNTEAFF,TGCGCCAGCAGCCAAGATGAGGGCAACACTGAAGCTTTCTTT
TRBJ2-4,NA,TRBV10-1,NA,CASSPTPGLGIQYF,TGCGCCAGCAGTCCCACCCCAGGGTTGGGCATTCAGTACTTC
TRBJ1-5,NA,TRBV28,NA,CASRGETENQPQHF,TGTGCCAGCAGGGGAGAGACCGAAAATCAGCCCCAGCATTTT
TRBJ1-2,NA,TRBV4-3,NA,CASSQEPQGEEGYTF,TGCGCCAGCAGCCAAGAACCACAGGGAGAAGAGGGCTACACCTTC
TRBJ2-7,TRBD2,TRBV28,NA,CASSFTSGSADEQYF,TGTGCCAGCAGTTTTACTAGCGGGAGTGCCGATGAGCAGTACTTC
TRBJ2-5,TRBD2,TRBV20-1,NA,CSASPLAGGRVGETQYF,TGCAGTGCTAGTCCCCTAGCGGGAGGGCGTGTTGGAGAGACCCAGTACTTC
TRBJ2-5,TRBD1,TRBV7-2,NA,CASSSDRGERETQYF,TGTGCCAGCAGCTCCGACAGGGGGGAAAGAGAGACCCAGTACTTC
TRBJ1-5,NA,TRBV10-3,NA,CAISESSVWQPQHF,TGTGCCATCAGTGAGTCGAGCGTGTGGCAGCCCCAGCATTTT
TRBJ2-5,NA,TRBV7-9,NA,CASSPPRGGRETQYF,TGTGCCAGCAGCCCCCCCCGGGGAGGTAGGGAGACCCAGTACTTC
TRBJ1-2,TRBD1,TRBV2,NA,CASTSPDRGNYGYTF,TGTGCCAGCACATCCCCGGACAGGGGGAACTATGGCTACACCTTC
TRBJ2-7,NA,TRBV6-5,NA,CASRLSGNEQYF,TGTGCCAGCAGGTTATCAGGGAACGAGCAGTACTTC
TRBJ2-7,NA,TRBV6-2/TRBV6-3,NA,CASSYPNSQNTYEQYF,TGTGCCAGCAGTTACCCCAACAGTCAAAACACCTACGAGCAGTACTTC
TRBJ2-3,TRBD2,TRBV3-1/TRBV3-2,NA,CASSLAGGGTDTQYF,TGTGCCAGCAGCTTAGCGGGGGGTGGCACAGATACGCAGTATTTT
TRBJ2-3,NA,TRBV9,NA,CASSVSLGGGVTDTQYF,TGTGCCAGCAGCGTAAGTCTTGGCGGGGGCGTCACAGATACGCAGTATTTT
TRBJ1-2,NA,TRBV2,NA,CASSDRGYGYTF,TGTGCCAGCAGTGACAGGGGCTATGGCTACACCTTC
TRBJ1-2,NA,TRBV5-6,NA,CASSLGQAGGYGYTF,TGTGCCAGCAGCTTGGGGCAAGCCGGCGGCTATGGCTACACCTTC